The subject of this entry is one T cell receptor beta chain. Its antigen is unidentified. This sample was taken from a study of PD-1 blockade in classical Hodgkin lymphoma. Study-wide results and caveats: Newly diagnosed patients reportedly had lower baseline TCR diversity than healthy donors. It was among complete responders that baseline diversity resembled that of newly diagnosed patients. CD4+ TCR diversity rose significantly by C4D1, and CD8+ TCR diversity did not.

Trimming shortened V by 4 bases and J by 3 bases, and 18 bases separated the two germline ends. CDR3 length: 16 residues. CDR1 is MNHEY, CDR2 SVGAGI, per germline. Every patient experienced relapse after autologous stem cell transplantation, and brentuximab vedotin exposure varied. Clones were sequenced by immunoSEQ multiplex PCR, and TCRdb holds only the in-frame ones, with some missing. The sample holds 40,000 to 50,000 clones, around 78% seen once. This TCR came from a human donor with classical Hodgkin lymphoma. The chain recombines TRBV6-5 with TRBJ1-2; TRBD1 might be the D (5 bases). Sequences were derived from peripheral blood mononuclear cells (PBMCs), sampled at baseline. CDR3 loop: CASSWFEGAGDYGYTF. CDR3 bases: TGTGCCAGCAGTTGGTTTGAAGGGGCCGGAGACTATGGCTACACCTTC.